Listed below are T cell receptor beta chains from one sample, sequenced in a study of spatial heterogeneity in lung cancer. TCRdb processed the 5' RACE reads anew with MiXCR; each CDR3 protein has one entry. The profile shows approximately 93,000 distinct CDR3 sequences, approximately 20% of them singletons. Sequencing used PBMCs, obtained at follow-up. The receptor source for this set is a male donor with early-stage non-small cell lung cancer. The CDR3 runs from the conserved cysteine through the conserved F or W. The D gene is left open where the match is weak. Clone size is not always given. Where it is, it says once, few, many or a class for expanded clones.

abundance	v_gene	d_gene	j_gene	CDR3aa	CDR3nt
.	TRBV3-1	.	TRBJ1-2	CASSYRTTDYGYTF	TGTGCCAGCAGCTATAGGACAACTGACTATGGCTACACCTTC
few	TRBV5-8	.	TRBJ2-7	CASSLGQGLSYEQYF	TGTGCCAGCAGCTTGGGGCAGGGGTTATCCTACGAGCAGTACTTC
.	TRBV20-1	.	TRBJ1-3	CSAPFGSSGNTIYF	TGCAGTGCTCCCTTCGGCAGCTCTGGAAACACCATATATTTT
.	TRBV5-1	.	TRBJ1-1	CASSPALTATNTEAFF	TGCGCCAGCAGCCCAGCACTGACGGCCACGAACACTGAAGCTTTCTTT
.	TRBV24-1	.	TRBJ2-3	CATSDSTGYTQYF	TGTGCCACCAGTGATTCAACAGGGTATACGCAGTATTTT
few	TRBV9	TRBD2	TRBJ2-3	CASSVGTSGENTQYF	TGTGCCAGCAGCGTAGGAACTAGCGGGGAGAATACGCAGTATTTT
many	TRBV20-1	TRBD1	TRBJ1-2	CSARGDGTGANYGYTF	TGCAGTGCTAGAGGCGATGGGACAGGGGCTAACTATGGCTACACCTTC
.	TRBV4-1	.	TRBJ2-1	CASSQDTAGNEQFF	TGCGCCAGCAGCCAAGATACGGCGGGGAATGAGCAGTTCTTC
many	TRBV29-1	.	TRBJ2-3	CSVRESADTQYF	TGCAGCGTCAGGGAATCGGCAGATACGCAGTATTTT
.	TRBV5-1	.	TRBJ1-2	CASSLHGRGDGYTF	TGCGCCAGCAGCTTGCACGGCAGGGGCGACGGCTACACCTTC
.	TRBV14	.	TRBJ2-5	CASSQGSVSIGQETQYF	TGTGCCAGCAGCCAAGGAAGTGTGTCTATTGGACAAGAGACCCAGTACTTC
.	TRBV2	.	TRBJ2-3	CASSDTWGGTDTQYF	TGTGCCAGCAGCGACACTTGGGGGGGCACAGATACGCAGTATTTT
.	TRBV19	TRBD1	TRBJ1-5	CASSITRQGRNQPQHF	TGTGCCAGTAGTATAACCCGACAGGGGCGGAATCAGCCCCAGCATTTT
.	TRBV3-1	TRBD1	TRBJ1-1	CASSRTGSFTEAFF	TGTGCCAGCAGCCGGACAGGGAGTTTTACTGAAGCTTTCTTT
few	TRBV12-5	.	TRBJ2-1	CASGIGVINEQFF	TGTGCTAGTGGCATCGGGGTTATCAATGAGCAGTTCTTC
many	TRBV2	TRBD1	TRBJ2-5	CASNRQGTETQYF	TGTGCCAGCAATCGACAGGGCACAGAGACCCAGTACTTC
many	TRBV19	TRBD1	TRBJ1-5	CASSIDRVQPQHF	TGTGCCAGTAGTATCGACAGGGTTCAGCCCCAGCATTTT
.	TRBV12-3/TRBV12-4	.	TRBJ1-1	CASGEGVTEAFF	TGTGCCAGCGGAGAAGGGGTCACTGAAGCTTTCTTT